One sample yielded the 17 T cell receptor beta chains listed below, sequenced in a study of shared clonotypes between healthy human individuals. Naive CD8 isolation took CD45RO-negative cells positively selected for CCR7 and excluded terminally differentiated effector memory CD45RA+ cells. The protocol was immunoSEQ multiplex PCR, while the TCRdb copy is restricted to in-frame clones and leaves out a portion. Of some 740,000 clones listed, 80% to 95% are singletons. Sequenced material: naive CD8+ T cells sorted from blood. The receptors were sampled from a man younger than 45 in good health.

The J gene is TRBJ1-5, the V gene TRBV6-5; tentative D call: TRBD1 (6 bases). The V gene lost 4 bases and the J gene lost 7 bases, with 8 bases spanning the gap. The germline V gene encodes CDR1 MNHEY and CDR2 SVGAGI. The CDR3 is 12 residues long. DNA for the CDR3: TGTGCCAGCAGTTTCAGGGGACAGCCCCAGCATTTT. Its protein is CASSFRGQPQHF.

The chain employs TRBV30 and TRBJ1-5; D not certain. This CDR3 comprises 13 residues. Per germline, CDR1 GTSNPN and CDR2 SVGIG (reference sequence). V gave up 1 base and J gave up 2 bases, with 6 bases separating them. In nucleotides, the CDR3 is TGTGCCTGGAGTGGTGTTGGCAATCAGCCCCAGCATTTT. It specifies CAWSGVGNQPQHF.

As for this clone: Different DNA sequences within this sample yield the same CDR3. The chain recombines TRBV25-1 with TRBJ2-5; 7 bases agree with TRBD1. This CDR3 region has 13 residues. Germline V gene data show CDR1 as MGHDK and CDR2 as SYGVNS. V lost 4 bases, J lost 5 bases, and 4 bases stayed unmatched. The CDR3 DNA follows: TGTGCCAGCAGTGGACAGGGTCAGGAGACCCAGTACTTC. It specifies CASSGQGQETQYF. Using reference TRBV25-1 and TRBJ2-5 for the parts outside the CDR3, the full variable domain is EADIYQTPRYLVIGTGKKITLECSQTMGHDKMYWYQQDPGMELHLIHYSYGVNSTEKGDLSSESTVSRIRTEHFPLTLESARPSHTSQYLCASSGQGQETQYFGPGTRLLVL.

The chain combines TRBV27 with TRBJ1-1; D call uncertain. The V and J ends lost 7 bases and 10 bases respectively, with 16 bases between them. The germline CDR1 and CDR2 sequences are MNHEY and SMNVEV (reference sequence). The CDR3 has 12 residues. CDR3: CASTTRGGLAFF. The DNA of the CDR3 is TGTGCCAGCACTACTAGAGGCGGGTTAGCTTTCTTT.

The CDR3 DNA reads TGTGCCAGCAAGGACCTGACTAGCGGTCCCTACGAGCAGTACTTC. Amino acid sequence: CASKDLTSGPYEQYF. The chain couples TRBV6-5 to TRBJ2-7, with TRBD2 matching over 9 bases. This CDR3 comprises 15 residues. V lost 7 bases, J lost 2 bases, and 9 bases stayed unmatched. Germline V gene sequence: CDR1 MNHEY, CDR2 SVGAGI.

The V call is TRBV7-9, the J call TRBJ2-2; no clear D. Trimming took 5 bases from V and 1 from J, leaving 8 bases between them. CDR1 is SEHNR, CDR2 FQNEAQ, per germline (reference sequence). The CDR3 sequence is 14 residues long. The DNA of the CDR3 is TGTGCCAGCAGCCCCCCCATGAACACCGGGGAGCTGTTTTTT. Protein sequence: CASSPPMNTGELFF.

V usage is TRBV2 and J usage is TRBJ2-5, with D possibly matching TRBD1 (5 bases). The V and J ends lost 6 bases and 2 bases respectively, with 10 bases between them. Looked up from germline, CDR1 is SNHLY and CDR2 is FYNNEI. CDR3 length equals 13 residues. CDR3 amino acids: CASRSGKQETQYF. The CDR3 DNA sequence: TGTGCCAGCAGGTCAGGGAAACAAGAGACCCAGTACTTC.

This clone showed up just once. The chain is built from TRBV7-9 and TRBJ1-2; no clear D. The CDR3 covers 15 residues. Per the germline V gene, CDR1 is SEHNR and CDR2 is FQNEAQ (reference sequence). Trimming took 3 bases from V and 6 from J, leaving 17 bases between them. The DNA of the CDR3 is TGTGCCAGCAGCTTCTCGACAAGCCTAACTGATGGCTACACCTTC. The encoded protein is CASSFSTSLTDGYTF.

A single count supports this clone. The chain carries TRBV27 and TRBJ2-5, with a weak D call TRBD2 (5 bases). Looked up from germline, CDR1 is MNHEY and CDR2 is SMNVEV (reference sequence). This CDR3 has 14 amino acids. V shed 3 bases and J shed 2 bases, with 10 bases lying between them. DNA for the CDR3: TGTGCCAGCAGTTTTAGTAGCGTGCAAGAGACCCAGTACTTC. Translation gives CASSFSSVQETQYF.

V gene TRBV11-3 combines with J gene TRBJ2-1, with TRBD2 identical over 7 bases. This CDR3 has 16 residues. The V segment lost 5 bases and the J segment 2 bases; nucleotides outside the gene matches: 9. Germline lookup yields CDR1 SGHNT and CDR2 YENEEA. For the CDR3, the DNA is TGTGCCAGCAGCCTAAGCGGGACTGGCGCCTACAATGAGCAGTTCTTC. Translated, it gives CASSLSGTGAYNEQFF.

The V and J genes are TRBV29-1 and TRBJ2-7; 9 bases match TRBD1. Trimming took 3 bases from V and 1 from J; bases not matched to a gene: 1. The CDR3 is 13 residues long. From germline, CDR1 is SQVTM and CDR2 ANQGSEA. CDR3 loop: CSVEDRGSYEQYF. Here the CDR3 DNA reads TGCAGCGTTGAGGACAGGGGATCCTACGAGCAGTACTTC.

The rearrangement joins TRBV27 to TRBJ1-3; D gene ambiguous. Trimming removed 3 bases from V and 2 bases from J, with 14 bases in between. The length of the CDR3 is 16 residues. Germline CDR1 reads MNHEY; CDR2 reads SMNVEV (reference sequence). The CDR3 spells CASSFGPDLAGNTIYF. CDR3 bases: TGTGCCAGCAGTTTCGGTCCAGATTTGGCTGGAAACACCATATATTTT.

J is TRBJ2-7 and V is TRBV4-1; 9 bases align to TRBD2. Trimming cost V 3 bases and J 7 bases; bases outside gene matches: 10. This CDR3 spans 15 amino acids. The V gene's germline CDR1 is MGHRA and CDR2 YSYEKL. CDR3 amino acids: CASSHIAGVVGEQYF. The CDR3, as DNA: TGCGCCAGCAGCCATATAGCGGGAGTGGTAGGTGAGCAGTACTTC.

The chain uses TRBV27 and TRBJ2-3, with a tentative D call TRBD1 (5 bases). Per germline, CDR1 MNHEY and CDR2 SMNVEV (reference sequence). Deletions cut 4 bases from V and 5 bases from J, with 10 bases between. The CDR3 has 13 amino acids. CDR3 residues: CASSWGAEDTQYF. In DNA, the CDR3 is TGTGCCAGCAGTTGGGGCGCAGAAGATACGCAGTATTTT.

The J gene is TRBJ2-1, the V gene TRBV30; TRBD2 matches 12 bases. The junction had 12 bases not matched to a gene; V was cut back by 2 bases and J by 10 bases. The CDR3 extends over 16 amino acids. Germline CDR1 is GTSNPN and CDR2 is SVGIG (reference sequence). This chain's CDR3 is CAWSLIMRLAGEEQFF. The CDR3 bases are TGTGCCTGGAGTCTTATTATGAGACTAGCGGGAGAAGAGCAGTTCTTC.

CDR3 protein: CASSFGDRGYESNQPQHF. In nucleotides, the CDR3 is TGTGCCAGCAGCTTCGGGGACAGGGGATATGAGAGCAATCAGCCCCAGCATTTT. The rearrangement uses TRBV7-9 and TRBJ1-5; 10 bases align to TRBD1. The V and J ends lost 3 bases and 1 base, in that order; junction bases with no gene match: 9. Germline loops: CDR1 SEHNR, CDR2 FQNEAQ (reference sequence). This CDR3 comprises 18 residues.

The V gene is TRBV11-2, the J gene TRBJ1-5; weak D call: TRBD1 (6 bases). In germline, CDR1 is SGHAT, CDR2 FQNNGV. Trimming took 5 bases from V and 0 from J, leaving 11 bases between them. The CDR3 has 15 residues. The CDR3 is CASSPGTSSNQPQHF. CDR3 coding DNA: TGTGCCAGCAGCCCAGGGACAAGTAGCAATCAGCCCCAGCATTTT. The full variable domain, in which reference TRBV11-2 and TRBJ1-5 provide the parts outside the CDR3, is EAGVAQSPRYKIIEKRQSVAFWCNPISGHATLYWYQQILGQGPKLLIQFQNNGVVDDSQLPKDRFSAERLKGVDSTLKIQPAKLEDSAVYLCASSPGTSSNQPQHFGDGTRLSIL.